This T cell receptor beta chain was captured by sequencing in a study of a mutant IDH1 vaccine in newly diagnosed glioma. The wider study: The study started vaccination 4-6 weeks after radiotherapy alone, or with temozolomide cycles. Sex among treated patients split 62.5% male, about 40% female; mean age was approximately 40 years. Beforehand, treatment had been radiotherapy, temozolomide, or both; the majority received both. Study observations and caveats: Among top peripheral T cell clonotypes, changes seemed unrelated to pseudoprogression.

This clone was detected once. Its antigen remains unknown. Germline assignment: CDR1 SGHRS and CDR2 YFSETQ. This CDR3 comprises 16 residues. The V segment lost 2 bases and the J segment 4 bases; nucleotides outside the gene matches: 6. Time point reported: week 11, during vaccination. The content of each vaccine dose was 300 ug of mutant IDH1 20-mer peptide, and topical imiquimod accompanied it. Measured with immunoSEQ multiplex PCR; TCRdb has only the in-frame clones, and not every one. The table includes around 120,000 clones, about 80% detected once. The sequences come from PBMCs, collected from a glioma patient whose treatment included an IDH1 peptide vaccine. This sequence joins TRBV5-1 and TRBJ2-5, with 12 bases lining up with TRBD2. The sequence was collected from a man aged 35 to 55 with glioma. Written as DNA, the CDR3 is TGCGCCAGCAGCTTCCTGGCTAGCGGGGGGGCAGAGACCCAGTACTTC. Translating gives CASSFLASGGAETQYF. The full variable domain, rest sourced from reference TRBV5-1 and TRBJ2-5, is KAGVTQTPRYLIKTRGQQVTLSCSPISGHRSVSWYQQTPGQGLQFLFEYFSETQRNKGNFPGRFSGRQFSNSRSEMNVSTLELGDSALYLCASSFLASGGAETQYFGPGTRLLVL.